This section outlines one T cell receptor (beta chain) sequence together with its context. The antigen is unknown. This sample stems from a study of shared clonotypes between healthy human individuals. There are 16 residues in the CDR3. Germline loops: CDR1 MNHNS, CDR2 SASEGT. Trimming took off 2 bases at V and 10 bases at J, with 23 bases between the two ends. The assay was immunoSEQ multiplex PCR, and TCRdb's table has in-frame clones only and misses some. Here the sample spans over a million clones, about 80% being singletons. Study outcomes and limitations: Sequencing of the sorted subsets was shown by rarefaction to be incomplete despite large depth. Generation probability values for non-shared clonotypes were lower than those for clonotypes shared by all four donors. Around 4.7% of naive CD4 clonotypes were shared across a few donors.

Sequencing was carried out using memory CD4+ T cells sorted from blood. Subset given: CD45RA-negative fraction. This TCR derives from a man between 18 and 29 years old in good health. This chain connects TRBV6-1 to TRBJ1-1; D remains ambiguous. The CDR3 loop reads CASSEFSTARDLGAFF. The CDR3, as DNA: TGTGCCAGCAGTGAATTCAGTACAGCTAGAGACTTGGGAGCTTTCTTT.